This T cell receptor (beta chain) was obtained from a study of Ad26.COV2.S vaccination and SARS-CoV-2 variants. Across the whole study: Donor was assigned to the Ad26.COV2.S arm of trial COV1001.

Treatment indicated: around 19 received Ad26.COV2.S at low or high dose, single or two shots; roughly five received placebo; per-sample allocation not given. Specimen acquisition occurred on day 63 following the initial vaccine or placebo injection. A Boston donor was an adult aged 18-55 years. Findings and caveats of the study: The placebo group had lower spike-specific TCR breadth than the vaccine recipients did. Vaccine and placebo recipients had comparable breadth of non-spike TCRs.

This clone was observed a single time. Its antigen is not identified. CDR1 is ENHRY and CDR2 is SYGVKD in the germline V gene. This CDR3 is 16 amino acids long. V was pared by 10 bases and J by 4 bases, with 10 bases of the junction left unmatched. This table comes from immunoSEQ multiplex PCR, and its TCRdb copy is limited to in-frame clones, with some not included. The sample includes some 520,000 clones, approximately 90% of them seen just once. This TCR derives from a person between 18 and 65 years old who received the Ad26.COV2.S COVID-19 vaccine or a placebo. Here the sequenced sample was peripheral blood, taken in a trial of Ad26.COV2.S vaccine versus placebo. J is TRBJ2-3 and V is TRBV10-3; 14 bases are shared with TRBD2. CDR3 in DNA: TGTGCCACCAGCCCCTGGGGACTAGCGGGAGCAGATACGCAGTATTTT. It encodes CATSPWGLAGADTQYF.